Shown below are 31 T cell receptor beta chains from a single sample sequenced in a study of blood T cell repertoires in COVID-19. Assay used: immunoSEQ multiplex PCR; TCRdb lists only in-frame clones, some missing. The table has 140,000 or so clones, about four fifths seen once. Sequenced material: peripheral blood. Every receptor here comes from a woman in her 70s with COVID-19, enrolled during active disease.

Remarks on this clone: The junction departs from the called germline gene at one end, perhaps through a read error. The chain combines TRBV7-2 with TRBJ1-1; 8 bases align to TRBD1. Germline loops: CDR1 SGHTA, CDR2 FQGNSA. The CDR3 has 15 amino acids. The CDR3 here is CASRLGQGSSTEAFF. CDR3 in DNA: TGTGCCAGCAGATTAGGACAGGGATCTAGCACTGAAGCTTTCTTT.

Here the CDR3 reads CATGQALGGELFF. CDR3 nucleotides: TGTGCCACCGGACAGGCCCTGGGGGGGGAGCTGTTTTTT. V and J are TRBV7-2 and TRBJ2-2; TRBD1 agrees at 7 bases. The trim removed 10 bases at V and 8 bases at J, leaving 10 bases unmatched. The length of the CDR3 is 13 residues. Per germline, CDR1 SGHTA and CDR2 FQGNSA. The whole variable domain, remainder taken from reference TRBV7-2 and TRBJ2-2, is GAGVSQSPSNKVTEKGKDVELRCDPISGHTALYWYRQSLGQGLEFLIYFQGNSAPDKSGLPSDRFSAERTGGSVSTLTIQRTQQEDSAVYLCATGQALGGELFFGEGSRLTVL.

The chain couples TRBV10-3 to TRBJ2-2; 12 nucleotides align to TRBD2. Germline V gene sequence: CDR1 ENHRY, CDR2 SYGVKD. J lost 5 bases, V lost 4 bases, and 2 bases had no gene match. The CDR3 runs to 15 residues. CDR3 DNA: TGTGCCATCAGTGGGGGACTAGCGGGTACCGGGGAGCTGTTTTTT. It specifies CAISGGLAGTGELFF.

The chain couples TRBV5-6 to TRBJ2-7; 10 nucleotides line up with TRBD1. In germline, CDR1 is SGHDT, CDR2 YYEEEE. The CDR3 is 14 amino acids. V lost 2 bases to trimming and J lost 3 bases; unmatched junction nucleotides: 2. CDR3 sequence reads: CASSLDRGHYEQYF. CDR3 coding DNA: TGTGCCAGCAGCTTAGACAGGGGGCACTACGAGCAGTACTTC.

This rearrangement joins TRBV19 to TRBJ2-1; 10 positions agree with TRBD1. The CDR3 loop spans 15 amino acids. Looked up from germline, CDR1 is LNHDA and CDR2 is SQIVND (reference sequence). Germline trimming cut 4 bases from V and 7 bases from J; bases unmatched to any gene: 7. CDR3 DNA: TGTGCCAGTAGTAACCGGGACAGGGGTGGAAATGAGCAGTTCTTC. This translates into CASSNRDRGGNEQFF.

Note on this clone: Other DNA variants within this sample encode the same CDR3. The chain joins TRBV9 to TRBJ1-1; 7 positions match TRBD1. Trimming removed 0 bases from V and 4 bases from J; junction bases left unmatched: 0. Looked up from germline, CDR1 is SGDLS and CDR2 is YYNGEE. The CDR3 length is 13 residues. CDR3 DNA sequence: TGTGCCAGCAGCGTAGGGACAGGCACTGAAGCTTTCTTT. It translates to CASSVGTGTEAFF.

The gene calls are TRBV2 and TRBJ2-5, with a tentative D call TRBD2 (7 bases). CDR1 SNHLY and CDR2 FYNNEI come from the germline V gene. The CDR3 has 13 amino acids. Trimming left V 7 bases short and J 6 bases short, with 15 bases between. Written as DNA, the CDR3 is TGTGCCAGCAACGCGGGGGCCACCCAGACCCAGTACTTC. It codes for CASNAGATQTQYF.

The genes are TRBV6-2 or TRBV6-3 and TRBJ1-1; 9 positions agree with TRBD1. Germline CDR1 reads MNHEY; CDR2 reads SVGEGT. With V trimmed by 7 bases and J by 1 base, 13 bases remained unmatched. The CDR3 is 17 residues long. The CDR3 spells CASTPPGQGIGNTEAFF. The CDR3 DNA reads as TGTGCCAGCACCCCCCCGGGACAGGGCATTGGGAACACTGAAGCTTTCTTT.

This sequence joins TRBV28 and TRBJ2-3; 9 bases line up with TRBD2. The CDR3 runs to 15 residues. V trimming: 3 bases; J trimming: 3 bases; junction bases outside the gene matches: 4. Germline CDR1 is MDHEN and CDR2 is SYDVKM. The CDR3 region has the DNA TGTGCCAGCAGTTTGGTAGCGGGGGCAACAGATACGCAGTATTTT. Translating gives CASSLVAGATDTQYF.

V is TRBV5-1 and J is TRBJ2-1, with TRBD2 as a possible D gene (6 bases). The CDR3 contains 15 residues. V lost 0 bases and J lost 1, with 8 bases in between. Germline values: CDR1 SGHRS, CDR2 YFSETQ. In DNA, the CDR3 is TGCGCCAGCAGCTTGGCGGGGGAGTCCTACAATGAGCAGTTCTTC. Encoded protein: CASSLAGESYNEQFF.

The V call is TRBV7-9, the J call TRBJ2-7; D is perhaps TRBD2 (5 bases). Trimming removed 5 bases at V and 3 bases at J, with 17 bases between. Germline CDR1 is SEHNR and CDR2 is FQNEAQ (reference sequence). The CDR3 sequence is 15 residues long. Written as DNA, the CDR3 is TGTGCCAGCAGCCCTCTCGCCGGGAAGGACTACGAGCAGTACTTC. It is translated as CASSPLAGKDYEQYF.

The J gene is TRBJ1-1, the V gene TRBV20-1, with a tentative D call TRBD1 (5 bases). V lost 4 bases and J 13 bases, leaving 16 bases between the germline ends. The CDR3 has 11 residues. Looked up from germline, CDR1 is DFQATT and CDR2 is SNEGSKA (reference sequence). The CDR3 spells CSATGALQRFF. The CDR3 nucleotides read TGCAGTGCTACTGGGGCCCTGCAGCGTTTCTTT.

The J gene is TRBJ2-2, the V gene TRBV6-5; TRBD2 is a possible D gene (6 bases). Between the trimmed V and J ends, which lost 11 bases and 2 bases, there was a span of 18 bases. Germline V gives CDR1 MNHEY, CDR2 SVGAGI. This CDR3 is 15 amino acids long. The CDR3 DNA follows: TGTGCCGGGGGATCGGGACTCCCTAACACCGGGGAGCTGTTTTTT. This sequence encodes CAGGSGLPNTGELFF.

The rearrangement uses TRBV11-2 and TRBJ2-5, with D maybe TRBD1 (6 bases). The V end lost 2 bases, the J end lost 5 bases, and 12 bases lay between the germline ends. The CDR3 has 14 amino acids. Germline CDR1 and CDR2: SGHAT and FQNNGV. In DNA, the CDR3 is TGTGCCAGCAGCTTATTTTGGCAGGGGGAGACCCAGTACTTC. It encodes CASSLFWQGETQYF.

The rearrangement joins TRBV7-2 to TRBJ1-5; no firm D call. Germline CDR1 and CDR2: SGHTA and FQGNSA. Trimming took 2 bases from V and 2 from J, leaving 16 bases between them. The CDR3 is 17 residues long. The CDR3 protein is CASSLFPAGWGNQPQHF. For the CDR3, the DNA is TGTGCCAGCAGCTTATTCCCCGCCGGGTGGGGCAATCAGCCCCAGCATTTT.

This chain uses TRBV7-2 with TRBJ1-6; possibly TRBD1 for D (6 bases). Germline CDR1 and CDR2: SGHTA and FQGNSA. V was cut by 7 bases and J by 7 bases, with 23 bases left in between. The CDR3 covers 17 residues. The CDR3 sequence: CASTSSRGGLGNSPLHF. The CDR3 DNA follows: TGTGCCAGCACCTCCTCTAGGGGGGGACTTGGAAATTCACCCCTCCACTTT.

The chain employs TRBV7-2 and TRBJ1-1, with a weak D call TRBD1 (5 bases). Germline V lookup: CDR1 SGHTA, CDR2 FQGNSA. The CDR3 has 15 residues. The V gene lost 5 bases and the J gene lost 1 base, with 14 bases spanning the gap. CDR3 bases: TGTGCCAGCAGCCGCGGGGCAGCGGGGAACACTGAAGCTTTCTTT. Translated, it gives CASSRGAAGNTEAFF.

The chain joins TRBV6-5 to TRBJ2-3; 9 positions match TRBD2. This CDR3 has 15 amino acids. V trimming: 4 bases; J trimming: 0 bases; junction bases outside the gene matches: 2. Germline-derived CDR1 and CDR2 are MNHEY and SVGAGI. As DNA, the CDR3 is TGTGCCAGCAGTTCTAGCGGGGCTAGCACAGATACGCAGTATTTT. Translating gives CASSSSGASTDTQYF.

The CDR3 DNA sequence: TGTGCCAGCTCACCACCTCCGGGACTCCCGGATACGCAGTATTTT. As protein: CASSPPPGLPDTQYF. The chain uses TRBV18 and TRBJ2-3; a possible D gene is TRBD2 (6 bases). The CDR3 runs to 15 residues. From germline, CDR1 is KGHSH and CDR2 LQKENI. Trimming removed 0 bases at V and 6 bases at J, with 13 bases between.

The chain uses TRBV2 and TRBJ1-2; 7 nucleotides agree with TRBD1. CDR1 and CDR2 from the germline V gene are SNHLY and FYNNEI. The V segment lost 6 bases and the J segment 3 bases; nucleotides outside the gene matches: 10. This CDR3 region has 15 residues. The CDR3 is CASRGTATSDYGYTF. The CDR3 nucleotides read TGTGCCAGCAGGGGGACAGCTACTTCGGACTATGGCTACACCTTC.

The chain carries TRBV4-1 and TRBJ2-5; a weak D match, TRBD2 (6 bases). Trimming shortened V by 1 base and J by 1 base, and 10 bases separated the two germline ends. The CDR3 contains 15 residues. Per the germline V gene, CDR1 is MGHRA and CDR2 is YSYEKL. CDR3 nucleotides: TGCGCCAGCAGCCAAGGCGCCGGGGGCCAAGAGACCCAGTACTTC. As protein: CASSQGAGGQETQYF.

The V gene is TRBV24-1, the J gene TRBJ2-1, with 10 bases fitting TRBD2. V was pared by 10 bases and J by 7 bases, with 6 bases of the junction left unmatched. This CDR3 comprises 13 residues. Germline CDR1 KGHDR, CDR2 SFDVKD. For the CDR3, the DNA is TGTGCCACTAAGCGGGGGGGAGTTAATGAGCAGTTCTTC. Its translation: CATKRGGVNEQFF.

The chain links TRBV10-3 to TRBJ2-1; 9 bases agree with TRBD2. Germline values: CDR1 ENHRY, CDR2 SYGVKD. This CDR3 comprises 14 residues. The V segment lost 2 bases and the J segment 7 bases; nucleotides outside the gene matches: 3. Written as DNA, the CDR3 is TGTGCCATCAGTGAGCAGCGGGGGGTTAATGAGCAGTTCTTC. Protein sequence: CAISEQRGVNEQFF.

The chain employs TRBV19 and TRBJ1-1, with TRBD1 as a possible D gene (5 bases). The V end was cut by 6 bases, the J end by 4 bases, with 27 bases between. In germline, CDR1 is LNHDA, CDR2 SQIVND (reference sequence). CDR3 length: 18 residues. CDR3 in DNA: TGTGCCAGTAGGGGGATTAAACGGGGAGGGGCCCTCCTCACTGAAGCTTTCTTT. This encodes CASRGIKRGGALLTEAFF.

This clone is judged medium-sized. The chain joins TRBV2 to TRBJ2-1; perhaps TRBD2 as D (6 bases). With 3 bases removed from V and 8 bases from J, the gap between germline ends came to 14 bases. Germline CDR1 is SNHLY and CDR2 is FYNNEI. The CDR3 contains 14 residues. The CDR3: CASSERGGEDEQFF. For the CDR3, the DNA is TGTGCCAGCAGTGAGCGAGGTGGGGAGGATGAGCAGTTCTTC.

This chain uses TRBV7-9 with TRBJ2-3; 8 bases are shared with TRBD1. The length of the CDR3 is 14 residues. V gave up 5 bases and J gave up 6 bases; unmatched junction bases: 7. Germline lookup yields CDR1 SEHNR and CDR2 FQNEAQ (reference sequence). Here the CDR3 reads CASSRRDRKDTQYF. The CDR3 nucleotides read TGTGCCAGCAGCCGCCGGGACAGGAAGGATACGCAGTATTTT. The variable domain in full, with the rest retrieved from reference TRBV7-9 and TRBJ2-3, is DTGVSQNPRHKITKRGQNVTFRCDPISEHNRLYWYRQTLGQGPEFLTYFQNEAQLEKSRLLSDRFSAERPKGSFSTLEIQRTEQGDSAMYLCASSRRDRKDTQYFGPGTRLTVL.

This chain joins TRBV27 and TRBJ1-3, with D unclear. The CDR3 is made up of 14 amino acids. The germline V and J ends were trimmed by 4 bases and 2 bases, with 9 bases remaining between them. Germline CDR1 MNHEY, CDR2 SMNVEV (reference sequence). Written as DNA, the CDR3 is TGTGCCAGCAGTTCGGGGTGGACTGGAAACACCATATATTTT. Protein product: CASSSGWTGNTIYF.

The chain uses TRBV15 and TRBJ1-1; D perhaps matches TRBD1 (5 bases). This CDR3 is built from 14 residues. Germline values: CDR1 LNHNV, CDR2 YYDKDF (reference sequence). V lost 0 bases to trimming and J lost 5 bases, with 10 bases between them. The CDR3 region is CATSRDPGVTEAFF. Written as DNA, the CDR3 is TGTGCCACCAGCAGAGATCCGGGGGTAACTGAAGCTTTCTTT. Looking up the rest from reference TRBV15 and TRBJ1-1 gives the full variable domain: DAMVIQNPRYQVTQFGKPVTLSCSQTLNHNVMYWYQQKSSQAPKLLFHYYDKDFNNEADTPDNFQSRRPNTSFCFLDIRSPGLGDTAMYLCATSRDPGVTEAFFGQGTRLTVV.

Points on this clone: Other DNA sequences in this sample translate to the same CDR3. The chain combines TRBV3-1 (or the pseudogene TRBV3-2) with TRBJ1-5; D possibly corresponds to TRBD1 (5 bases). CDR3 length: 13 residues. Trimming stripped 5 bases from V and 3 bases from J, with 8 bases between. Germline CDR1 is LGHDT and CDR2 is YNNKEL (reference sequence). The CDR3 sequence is CASSATDNQPQHF. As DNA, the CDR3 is TGTGCCAGCAGCGCGACAGACAATCAGCCCCAGCATTTT.

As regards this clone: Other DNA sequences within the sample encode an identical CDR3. Here the CDR3 reads CASSARSGGSNTEAFF. The CDR3 bases are TGTGCCAGCAGTGCGAGGTCAGGGGGCAGCAACACTGAAGCTTTCTTT. The rearrangement uses TRBV2 and TRBJ1-1, with 8 bases identical to TRBD1. CDR3 length: 16 residues. V gave up 4 bases and J gave up 2 bases; unmatched junction bases: 9. The germline V gene has CDR1 SNHLY and CDR2 FYNNEI. The entire variable domain, with the rest obtained from reference TRBV2 and TRBJ1-1, is as follows: EPEVTQTPSHQVTQMGQEVILRCVPISNHLYFYWYRQILGQKVEFLVSFYNNEISEKSEIFDDQFSVERPDGSNFTLKIRSTKLEDSAMYFCASSARSGGSNTEAFFGQGTRLTVV.

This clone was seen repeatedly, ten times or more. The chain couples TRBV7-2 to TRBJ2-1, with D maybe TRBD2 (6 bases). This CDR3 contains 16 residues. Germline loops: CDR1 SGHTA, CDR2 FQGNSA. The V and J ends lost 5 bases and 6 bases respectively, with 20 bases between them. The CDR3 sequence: CASSLRDQGRPNEQFF. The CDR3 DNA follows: TGTGCCAGCAGCCTGCGAGACCAAGGGAGGCCCAATGAGCAGTTCTTC.